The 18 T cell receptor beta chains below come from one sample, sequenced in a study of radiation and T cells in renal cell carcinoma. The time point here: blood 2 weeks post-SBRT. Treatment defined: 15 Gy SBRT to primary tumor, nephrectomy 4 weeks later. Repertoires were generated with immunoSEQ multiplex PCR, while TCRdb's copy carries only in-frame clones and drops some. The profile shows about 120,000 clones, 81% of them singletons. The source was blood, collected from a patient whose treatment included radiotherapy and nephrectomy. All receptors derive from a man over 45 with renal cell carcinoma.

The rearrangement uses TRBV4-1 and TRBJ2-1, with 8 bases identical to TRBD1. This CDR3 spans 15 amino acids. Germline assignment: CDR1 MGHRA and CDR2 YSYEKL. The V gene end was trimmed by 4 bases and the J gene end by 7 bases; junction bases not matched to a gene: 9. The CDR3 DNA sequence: TGCGCCAGCAGCCCCCAGGGCAGGGGGCGGAATGAGCAGTTCTTC. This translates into CASSPQGRGRNEQFF.

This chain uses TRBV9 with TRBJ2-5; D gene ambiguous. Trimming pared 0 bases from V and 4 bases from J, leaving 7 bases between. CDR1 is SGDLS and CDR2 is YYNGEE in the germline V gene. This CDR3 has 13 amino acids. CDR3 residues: CASSVEGGETQYF. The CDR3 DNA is TGTGCCAGCAGCGTAGAAGGTGGAGAGACCCAGTACTTC. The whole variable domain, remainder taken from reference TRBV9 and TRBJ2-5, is DSGVTQTPKHLITATGQRVTLRCSPRSGDLSVYWYQQSLDQGLQFLIQYYNGEERAKGNILERFSAQQFPDLHSELNLSSLELGDSALYFCASSVEGGETQYFGPGTRLLVL.

CDR3 amino acids: CASSLEAGSDTQYF. CDR3 nucleotides: TGCGCCAGCAGCCTAGAGGCGGGTTCAGATACGCAGTATTTT. This rearrangement joins TRBV4-3 to TRBJ2-3; D perhaps matches TRBD2 (5 bases). Germline values: CDR1 LGHNA, CDR2 YSLEER. The CDR3 has 14 residues. Trimming shortened V by 4 bases and J by 4 bases, and 12 bases separated the two germline ends.

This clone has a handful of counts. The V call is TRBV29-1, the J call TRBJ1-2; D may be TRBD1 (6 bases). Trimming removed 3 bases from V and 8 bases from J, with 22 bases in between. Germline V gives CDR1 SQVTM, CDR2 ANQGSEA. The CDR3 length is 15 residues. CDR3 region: CSVETPPQGIRGYTF. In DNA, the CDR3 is TGCAGCGTTGAGACCCCCCCCCAGGGGATTAGGGGCTACACCTTC.

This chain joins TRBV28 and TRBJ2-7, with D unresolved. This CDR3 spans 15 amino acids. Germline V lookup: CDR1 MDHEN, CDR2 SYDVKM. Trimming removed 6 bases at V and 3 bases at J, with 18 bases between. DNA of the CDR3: TGTGCCAGCAGGGCTCAGGATTTTACGGGCTACGAGCAGTACTTC. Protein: CASRAQDFTGYEQYF. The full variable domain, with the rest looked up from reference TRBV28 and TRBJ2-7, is DVKVTQSSRYLVKRTGEKVFLECVQDMDHENMFWYRQDPGLGLRLIYFSYDVKMKEKGDIPEGYSVSREKKERFSLILESASTNQTSMYLCASRAQDFTGYEQYFGPGTRLTVT.

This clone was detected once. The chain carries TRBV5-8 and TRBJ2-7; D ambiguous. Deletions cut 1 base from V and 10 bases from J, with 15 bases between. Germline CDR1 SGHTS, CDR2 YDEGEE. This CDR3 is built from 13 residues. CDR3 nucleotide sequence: TGTGCCAGCAGCTTGATTAATTGGCAAACCCAGTACTTC. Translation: CASSLINWQTQYF.

The CDR3 is CASSIDMRPETQYF. For the CDR3, the DNA is TGTGCCAGTAGTATAGATATGAGGCCGGAGACCCAGTACTTC. The V gene is TRBV19, the J gene TRBJ2-5; no firm D call. Trimming shortened V by 0 bases and J by 5 bases, and 10 bases separated the two germline ends. The CDR3 totals 14 residues. Germline assignment: CDR1 LNHDA and CDR2 SQIVND (reference sequence).

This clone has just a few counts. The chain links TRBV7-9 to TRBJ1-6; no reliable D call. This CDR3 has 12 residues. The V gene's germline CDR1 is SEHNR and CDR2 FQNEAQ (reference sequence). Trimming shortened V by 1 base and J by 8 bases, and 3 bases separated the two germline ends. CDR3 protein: CASSLVDSPLHF. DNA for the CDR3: TGTGCCAGCAGCTTAGTCGATTCACCCCTCCACTTT.

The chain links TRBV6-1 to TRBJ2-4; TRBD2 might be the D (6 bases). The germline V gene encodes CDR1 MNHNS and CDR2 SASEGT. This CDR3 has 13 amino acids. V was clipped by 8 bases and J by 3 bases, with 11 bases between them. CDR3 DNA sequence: TGTGCCAGCTGGAAGGAGGGCAAAAACATTCAGTACTTC. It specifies CASWKEGKNIQYF.

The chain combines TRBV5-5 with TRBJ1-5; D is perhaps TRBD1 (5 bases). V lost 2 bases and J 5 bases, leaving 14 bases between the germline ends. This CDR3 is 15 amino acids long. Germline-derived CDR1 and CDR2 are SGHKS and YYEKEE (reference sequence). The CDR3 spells CASSFSFGGDQPQHF. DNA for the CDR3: TGTGCCAGCAGCTTCAGTTTCGGGGGAGATCAGCCCCAGCATTTT.

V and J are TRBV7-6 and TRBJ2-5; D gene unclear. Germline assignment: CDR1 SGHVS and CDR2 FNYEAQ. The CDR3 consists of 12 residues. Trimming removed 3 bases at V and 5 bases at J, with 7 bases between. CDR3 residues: CASSFLIETQYF. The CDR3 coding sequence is TGTGCCAGCAGCTTTTTGATCGAGACCCAGTACTTC.

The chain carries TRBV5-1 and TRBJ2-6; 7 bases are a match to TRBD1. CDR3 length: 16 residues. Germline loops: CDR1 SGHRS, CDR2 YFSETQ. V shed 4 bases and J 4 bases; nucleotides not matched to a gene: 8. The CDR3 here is CASSAYRGTGANVLTF. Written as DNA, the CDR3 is TGCGCCAGCAGCGCATACAGGGGAACAGGGGCCAACGTCCTGACTTTC.

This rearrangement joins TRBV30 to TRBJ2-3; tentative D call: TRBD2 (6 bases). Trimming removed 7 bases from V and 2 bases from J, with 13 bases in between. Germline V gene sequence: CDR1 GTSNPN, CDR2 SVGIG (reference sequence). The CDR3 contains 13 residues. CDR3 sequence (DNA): TGTGCCTTCAGGAGGGGAAACACAGATACGCAGTATTTT. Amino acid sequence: CAFRRGNTDTQYF.

The CDR3: CASTTTRSYEQYF. The CDR3 DNA reads as TGTGCCAGCACTACGACACGATCTTACGAGCAGTACTTC. The chain couples TRBV6-5 to TRBJ2-7; D is undetermined. Germline assignment: CDR1 MNHEY and CDR2 SVGAGI. V lost 7 bases and J 4 bases, leaving 14 bases between the germline ends. The CDR3 is 13 amino acids.

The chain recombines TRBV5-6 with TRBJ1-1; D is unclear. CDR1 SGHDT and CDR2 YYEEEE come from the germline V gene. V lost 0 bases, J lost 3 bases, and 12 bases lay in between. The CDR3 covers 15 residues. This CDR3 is CASSLEGGSYTEAFF. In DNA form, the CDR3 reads TGTGCCAGCAGCTTGGAGGGAGGGTCATACACTGAAGCTTTCTTT.

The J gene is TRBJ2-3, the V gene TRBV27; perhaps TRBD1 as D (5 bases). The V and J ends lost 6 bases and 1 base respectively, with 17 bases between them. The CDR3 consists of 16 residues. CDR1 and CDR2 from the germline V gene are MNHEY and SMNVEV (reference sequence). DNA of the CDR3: TGTGCCAGCAGACTTATGGGCGACAGCCGCACAGATACGCAGTATTTT. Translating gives CASRLMGDSRTDTQYF.

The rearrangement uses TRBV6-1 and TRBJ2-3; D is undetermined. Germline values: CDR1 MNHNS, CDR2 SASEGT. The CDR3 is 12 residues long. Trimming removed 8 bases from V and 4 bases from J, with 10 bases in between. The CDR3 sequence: CASVLGSDTQYF. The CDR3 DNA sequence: TGTGCCAGCGTGCTGGGGTCAGATACGCAGTATTTT.

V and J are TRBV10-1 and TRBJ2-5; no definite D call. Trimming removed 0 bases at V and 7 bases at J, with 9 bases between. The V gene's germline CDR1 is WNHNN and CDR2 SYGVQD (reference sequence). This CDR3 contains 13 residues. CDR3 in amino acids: CASSESTTSTQYF. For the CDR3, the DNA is TGCGCCAGCAGTGAGTCGACAACTTCGACCCAGTACTTC.